A selection of T cell receptor beta chains follows, all from one sample in a study of siplizumab effects on memory and regulatory T cells. Profiled with immunoSEQ multiplex PCR; TCRdb holds only in-frame clones, not every one. Here the sample spans some 62,000 clones, around 80% being singletons. Sequencing was performed on memory CD4+ T cells sorted from blood. These receptor sequences come from a human donor in good health. CDR3s include the opening cysteine and the closing phenylalanine or tryptophan. D genes are given only for firm matches. Clone size, where shown, is once, few, many, or a class for clones that have expanded.

clone_size d_call j_call v_call cdr3_nt cdr3_aa
once - TRBJ2-7 TRBV6-6 TGTGCCAGCTCCCCTCAGGTCGGTCTCGACGAGCAGTACTTC CASSPQVGLDEQYF
- - TRBJ1-1 TRBV30 TGTGCCTGGAGTCTGGGCAGGTTTGGGGACACTGAAGCTTTCTTT CAWSLGRFGDTEAFF
- - TRBJ2-5 TRBV21-1 TGTGCCAGCAGCCCCCGGGGCCAAGAGACCCAGTACTTC CASSPRGQETQYF
once TRBD2 TRBJ2-6 TRBV10-3 TGTGCCACGGGAGGGGGGGAGTGGGCCAACGTCCTGACTTTC CATGGGEWANVLTF
- - TRBJ2-2 TRBV7-3 TGTGCCAGCAGCCGCTCAGGGACCGGGGAGCTGTTTTTT CASSRSGTGELFF
- - TRBJ1-6 TRBV28 TGTGCCAGCAGGGGGACCGCAAGGGGTTCACCCCTCCACTTT CASRGTARGSPLHF
- - TRBJ1-6 TRBV11-1 TGTGCCAGCAGCCTGGACGGACCCTATTCACCCCTCCACTTT CASSLDGPYSPLHF
- - TRBJ2-3 TRBV19 TGTGCCAGTAGATCTTGGCTTGGTACGCAGTATTTT CASRSWLGTQYF
- - TRBJ1-6 TRBV6-5 TGTGCCAGCAGTTCCCCTCGGGGGGGAAGTTCACCCCTCCACTTT CASSSPRGGSSPLHF
- - TRBJ2-2 TRBV2 TGTGCCAGCACTCAAGGGGGTGTTGTAACCGGGGAGCTGTTTTTT CASTQGGVVTGELFF